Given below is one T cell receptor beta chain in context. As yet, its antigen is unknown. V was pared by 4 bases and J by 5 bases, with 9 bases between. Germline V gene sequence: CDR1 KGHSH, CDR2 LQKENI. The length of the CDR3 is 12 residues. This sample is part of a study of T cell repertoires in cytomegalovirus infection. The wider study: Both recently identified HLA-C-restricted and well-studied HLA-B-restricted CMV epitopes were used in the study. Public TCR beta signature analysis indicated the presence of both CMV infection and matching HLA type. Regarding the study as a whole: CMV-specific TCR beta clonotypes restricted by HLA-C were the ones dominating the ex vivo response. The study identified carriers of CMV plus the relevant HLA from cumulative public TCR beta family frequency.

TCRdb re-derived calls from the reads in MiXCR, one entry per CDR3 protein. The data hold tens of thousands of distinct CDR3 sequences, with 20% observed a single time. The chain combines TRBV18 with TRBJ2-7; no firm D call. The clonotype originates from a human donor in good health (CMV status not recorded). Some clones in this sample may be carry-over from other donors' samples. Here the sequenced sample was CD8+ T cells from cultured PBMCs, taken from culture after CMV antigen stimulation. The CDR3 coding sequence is TGTGCCAGCTCACTAGACATCGACGAGCAGTACTTC. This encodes CASSLDIDEQYF.